Below, 8 T cell receptor beta chains from the same sample are listed, as sequenced in a study of low-dose radiotherapy and immunotherapy resistance in tumors. cDNA synthesis used a TRAV/TRBV-specific primer set for both chains. The TCRs were subjected to amplification over approximately 18 PCR cycles employing a constant-region primer in conjunction with a V-primer adapter. Each CDR3 protein is one row after TCRdb ran MiXCR on the reads. Of approximately 14,000 distinct CDR3 sequences in the sample, around 75% were seen once. Receptors originate from a human donor with advanced metastatic prostate, ovarian, gallbladder or colorectal cancer (not recorded which). This table probably holds off-target reads from a library built for another chain.

The chain combines TRBV14 with TRBJ2-5; D is ambiguous. Trimming removed 0 bases at V and 9 bases at J, with 5 bases between. This CDR3 contains 11 residues. Germline V gene data show CDR1 as SGHDN and CDR2 as FVKESK. The CDR3 DNA reads as TGTGCCAGCAGCCAAGATCAGCCCCAGTACTTC. Translating it yields CASSQDQPQYF. The complete variable domain, with remaining parts taken from reference TRBV14 and TRBJ2-5, reads EAGVTQFPSHSVIEKGQTVTLRCDPISGHDNLYWYRRVMGKEIKFLLHFVKESKQDESGMPNNRFLAERTGGTYSTLKVQPAELEDSGVYFCASSQDQPQYFGPGTRLLVL.

The gene calls are TRBV5-1 and TRBJ1-6, with a tentative D call TRBD1 (5 bases). Trimming took 4 bases from V and 5 from J, leaving 16 bases between them. The CDR3 is 16 residues long. Germline CDR1 reads SGHRS; CDR2 reads YFSETQ. The CDR3 sequence: CASSLTTGANNSPLHF. In nucleotides, the CDR3 is TGCGCCAGCAGCCTAACCACCGGGGCTAATAATTCACCCCTCCACTTT.

J is TRBJ2-5 and V is TRBV3-2; TRBD2, the table's D call, lacks a check against the DNA. TRBV3-2 is an annotated pseudogene. The CDR3 totals 16 residues. The CDR3 loop is CASSIGTSGGVETQYF. The CDR3 nucleotides read TGTGCCAGCAGCATCGGGACTAGCGGGGGAGTGGAGACCCAGTACTTC.

This clonotype was observed once. The chain couples TRBV6-6 to TRBJ1-6, with 11 bases that match TRBD1. The junction had 4 bases not matched to a gene; V was cut back by 5 bases and J by 7 bases. The CDR3 is 15 amino acids. CDR1 and CDR2 (germline): MNHNY, SVGAGI (reference sequence). CDR3 nucleotides: TGTGCCAGCAGTCGAAGGACAGGGGGCAATTCACCCCTCCACTTT. It encodes CASSRRTGGNSPLHF.

This rearrangement joins TRBV10-3 to TRBJ2-7; tentatively, D is TRBD1 (5 bases). The CDR3 extends over 11 amino acids. Germline CDR1 ENHRY, CDR2 SYGVKD. V lost 6 bases, J lost 3 bases, and 6 bases lay in between. CDR3 sequence: CAISDSYEQYF. CDR3 bases: TGTGCCATCAGCGACAGCTACGAGCAGTACTTC.

The chain is built from TRBV9 and TRBJ1-6; no clear D gene. The CDR3 spans 15 residues. CDR1 is SGDLS, CDR2 YYNGEE, per germline. V lost 0 bases and J 7 bases, leaving 11 bases between the germline ends. The CDR3 reads CASSVGQYSNSPLHF. CDR3 nucleotide sequence: TGTGCCAGCAGCGTAGGTCAGTACTCGAATTCACCCCTCCACTTT.

In this sample, this clonotype turned up once. The chain is built from TRBV3-1 and TRBJ2-2; D gene uncertain. Germline loops: CDR1 LGHDT, CDR2 YNNKEL (reference sequence). The CDR3 totals 13 residues. V was cut by 7 bases and J by 1 base, with 7 bases left in between. CDR3 bases: TGTGCCAGCAACCAGTTGAACACCGGGGAGCTGTTTTTT. It is translated as CASNQLNTGELFF. Looking up the rest from reference TRBV3-1 and TRBJ2-2 gives the full variable domain: DTAVSQTPKYLVTQMGNDKSIKCEQNLGHDTMYWYKQDSKKFLKIMFSYNNKELIINETVPNRFSPKSPDKAHLNLHINSLELGDSAVYFCASNQLNTGELFFGEGSRLTVL.

The chain recombines TRBV15 with TRBJ2-2, with 12 bases lining up with TRBD1. V trimming: 2 bases; J trimming: 4 bases; junction bases outside the gene matches: 5. The CDR3 spans 17 residues. Germline values: CDR1 LNHNV, CDR2 YYDKDF (reference sequence). Here the CDR3 DNA reads TGTGCCACCAGCAGACCTCCGGGACAGGGGGCCACCGGGGAGCTGTTTTTT. Residues: CATSRPPGQGATGELFF.